These 23 T cell receptor beta chains share one sample of origin, sequenced in a study of blood T cell repertoires in COVID-19. Profiled with immunoSEQ multiplex PCR; TCRdb holds only in-frame clones, not every one. The sample includes about 420,000 clones, 80% to 90% of them seen just once. The sequenced material came from peripheral blood. Every receptor here comes from a man younger than 35 with COVID-19, enrolled during active disease.

This clone was detected only once. The chain employs TRBV5-3 and TRBJ2-3, with D possibly matching TRBD1 (6 bases). TRBV5-3 is an ORF, with its function uncertain. CDR3 length: 13 residues. The ends were cut back, 6 bases at V and 4 bases at J, with 12 bases in the middle. CDR3 nucleotide sequence: TGTGCCAGAACCTTTACAGGGCCAGATACGCAGTATTTT. Translated, it gives CARTFTGPDTQYF.

The rearrangement links TRBV7-2 to TRBJ2-7; D not certain. This CDR3 is built from 15 residues. V was cut by 1 base and J by 0 bases, with 10 bases left in between. CDR1 is SGHTA and CDR2 is FQGNSA in the germline V gene. CDR3 in DNA: TGTGCCAGCAGCTTAGGAAGCTTTGGCTCCTACGAGCAGTACTTC. As protein: CASSLGSFGSYEQYF.

The chain joins TRBV2 to TRBJ2-7, with TRBD1 as a possible D gene (5 bases). Trimming pared 6 bases from V and 3 bases from J, leaving 12 bases between. Germline CDR1 SNHLY, CDR2 FYNNEI. This CDR3 comprises 13 residues. The CDR3 nucleotides read TGTGCCAGCAGGGAAAGGACACTCTACGAGCAGTACTTC. Amino acid sequence: CASRERTLYEQYF.

The chain carries TRBV2 and TRBJ2-7, with D perhaps TRBD1 (6 bases). The germline V gene has CDR1 SNHLY and CDR2 FYNNEI. The V end was cut by 6 bases, the J end by 3 bases, with 9 bases between. This CDR3 has 12 amino acids. The DNA for the CDR3 is TGTGCCAGCAGAGAGGACAGCTACGAGCAGTACTTC. It specifies CASREDSYEQYF.

This clone has just one count. The chain carries TRBV6-5 and TRBJ2-3, with D perhaps TRBD1 (5 bases). Germline V gene data show CDR1 as MNHEY and CDR2 as SVGAGI. Trimming shortened V by 6 bases and J by 6 bases, and 10 bases separated the two germline ends. The CDR3 loop spans 12 amino acids. The DNA for the CDR3 is TGTGCCAGCAGGCAGGGCTACGATACGCAGTATTTT. Translated: CASRQGYDTQYF.

The rearrangement uses TRBV6-6 and TRBJ1-2; TRBD1 might be the D (6 bases). This CDR3 contains 14 residues. V was clipped by 2 bases and J by 5 bases, with 12 bases between them. CDR1 and CDR2 (germline): MNHNY, SVGAGI (reference sequence). This CDR3 reads CASSYQGSGYGYTF. The CDR3 nucleotides are TGTGCCAGCAGTTACCAGGGGAGTGGATATGGCTACACCTTC.

The V call is TRBV2, the J call TRBJ2-2, with D possibly being TRBD2 (6 bases). The CDR3 totals 17 residues. Deletions cut 6 bases from V and 3 bases from J, with 20 bases between. Germline V lookup: CDR1 SNHLY, CDR2 FYNNEI. CDR3 nucleotides: TGTGCCAGCAGCTCCACACGGACTACCATGCACACCGGGGAGCTGTTTTTT. It codes for CASSSTRTTMHTGELFF.

V and J are TRBV5-1 and TRBJ2-7; 11 bases align to TRBD1. Germline CDR1 reads SGHRS; CDR2 reads YFSETQ. With 4 bases clipped from V and 0 bases from J, the junction kept 21 bases outside the gene matches. CDR3 size: 21 residues. The CDR3 region is CASSHPADRGPRPTSSYEQYF. The CDR3 DNA is TGCGCCAGCAGCCATCCCGCGGACAGGGGGCCGAGGCCTACGAGCTCCTACGAGCAGTACTTC.

The genes are TRBV9 and TRBJ1-5, with unresolved D. CDR1 SGDLS and CDR2 YYNGEE come from the germline V gene. The CDR3 has 12 amino acids. V lost 4 bases to trimming and J lost 5 bases, with 7 bases between them. The CDR3: CASSPHHQPQHF. Written as DNA, the CDR3 is TGTGCCAGCAGCCCACATCATCAGCCCCAGCATTTT.

J is TRBJ2-2 and V is TRBV30; perhaps TRBD2 as D (6 bases). The CDR3 has 18 amino acids. Germline V gene lookup returns CDR1 GTSNPN and CDR2 SVGIG (reference sequence). Trimming stripped 0 bases from V and 7 bases from J, with 24 bases between. In DNA form, the CDR3 reads TGTGCCTGGAGTGTACTGAGAACCTTTAGAGCGGGCATCGGGGAGCTGTTTTTT. Translation gives CAWSVLRTFRAGIGELFF.

The rearrangement joins TRBV27 to TRBJ2-5; the D gene is possibly TRBD1 (6 bases). Trimming took 6 bases from V and 5 from J, leaving 13 bases between them. Germline-derived CDR1 and CDR2 are MNHEY and SMNVEV (reference sequence). This CDR3 contains 13 residues. Written as DNA, the CDR3 is TGTGCCAGCAGCCTAAACAGGGCGGAGACCCAGTACTTC. Translated, it gives CASSLNRAETQYF.

The chain employs TRBV6-5 and TRBJ2-3; TRBD1 matches at 7 bases. Per germline, CDR1 MNHEY and CDR2 SVGAGI. This CDR3 has 13 amino acids. V gave up 7 bases and J gave up 8 bases; unmatched junction bases: 9. As DNA, the CDR3 is TGTGCCAGCACCTACCGGGACAGTGGTACGCAGTATTTT. This encodes CASTYRDSGTQYF.

This sequence joins TRBV15 and TRBJ1-6; 7 nucleotides match TRBD1. The CDR3 is 15 amino acids. The V segment lost 0 bases and the J segment 7 bases; nucleotides outside the gene matches: 3. Germline V gene lookup returns CDR1 LNHNV and CDR2 YYDKDF (reference sequence). CDR3 in DNA: TGTGCCACCAGCAGAGAAGACAGGGTAAATTCACCCCTCCACTTT. Translated: CATSREDRVNSPLHF.

V is TRBV30 and J is TRBJ2-1; TRBD2 aligns across 9 bases. Germline V CDR1 and CDR2: GTSNPN, SVGIG (reference sequence). This CDR3 has 17 residues. With V trimmed by 1 base and J by 8 bases, 15 bases remained unmatched. The CDR3 bases are TGTGCCTGGAGTGCCTGGGTAGCGGGAGAGGGGTTCCATGAGCAGTTCTTC. This sequence encodes CAWSAWVAGEGFHEQFF.

The gene calls are TRBV11-2 and TRBJ1-4; tentative D call: TRBD1 (5 bases). V gave up 5 bases and J gave up 6 bases, with 10 bases separating them. In germline, CDR1 is SGHAT, CDR2 FQNNGV. The CDR3 is made up of 13 amino acids. The CDR3 loop reads CASSQGADEKLFF. The CDR3 nucleotides read TGTGCCAGCAGCCAAGGGGCCGATGAAAAACTGTTTTTT.

The chain's CDR3 is CASSLGSAGGQETQYF. The CDR3 DNA reads TGTGCCAGCAGCTTAGGGTCGGCGGGGGGGCAAGAGACCCAGTACTTC. V is TRBV11-3 and J is TRBJ2-5; 9 positions match TRBD2. The CDR3 contains 16 residues. Trimming took 1 base from V and 2 from J; bases not matched to a gene: 5. CDR1 is SGHNT, CDR2 YENEEA, per germline.

The count of this clone is one. The rearrangement links TRBV27 to TRBJ1-6; the D gene is possibly TRBD1 (5 bases). Germline V gives CDR1 MNHEY, CDR2 SMNVEV (reference sequence). The CDR3 runs to 15 residues. Trimming shortened V by 3 bases and J by 10 bases, and 16 bases separated the two germline ends. The CDR3 spells CASSFGQGLVSPLHF. Here the CDR3 DNA reads TGTGCCAGCAGTTTCGGGCAGGGATTAGTGTCACCCCTCCACTTT.

This clone was counted only a few times. This chain uses TRBV7-2 with TRBJ1-1; possible D gene TRBD1, 5 bases. V was cut by 5 bases and J by 0 bases, with 13 bases left in between. CDR3 length: 15 amino acids. CDR1 is SGHTA and CDR2 is FQGNSA in the germline V gene. For the CDR3, the DNA is TGTGCCAGCAGCCCCCCTGGCAGGGTGAACACTGAAGCTTTCTTT. Its translation: CASSPPGRVNTEAFF.

The rearrangement uses TRBV27 and TRBJ1-1; D unresolved. The length of the CDR3 is 12 residues. Between the trimmed V and J ends, which lost 7 bases and 6 bases, there was a span of 12 bases. CDR1 and CDR2 from the germline V gene are MNHEY and SMNVEV (reference sequence). The DNA of the CDR3 is TGTGCCAGCAAAAGAGGTCCCTCTGAAGCTTTCTTT. The encoded protein is CASKRGPSEAFF.

V gene TRBV6-1 combines with J gene TRBJ1-5; TRBD1 is a possible D gene (6 bases). The germline V gene encodes CDR1 MNHNS and CDR2 SASEGT. The CDR3 length is 13 residues. V lost 3 bases, J lost 9 bases, and 12 bases lay in between. The CDR3 loop is CASSEVRGGPQHF. CDR3 DNA sequence: TGTGCCAGCAGTGAGGTCAGGGGCGGGCCCCAGCATTTT.

The chain joins TRBV9 to TRBJ1-1; no definite D call. The CDR3 totals 14 residues. Germline-derived CDR1 and CDR2 are SGDLS and YYNGEE. The germline V and J ends were trimmed by 0 bases and 6 bases, with 12 bases remaining between them. The DNA for the CDR3 is TGTGCCAGCAGCGTAGGGCAGGTTTCGGCTGAAGCTTTCTTT. Protein: CASSVGQVSAEAFF.

V usage is TRBV5-1 and J usage is TRBJ2-7; 12 nucleotides align to TRBD1. CDR3 length: 15 residues. The V segment lost 2 bases and the J segment 4 bases; nucleotides outside the gene matches: 4. Germline V gives CDR1 SGHRS, CDR2 YFSETQ. The CDR3 bases are TGCGCCAGCAGCTTAGGGACAGGGGGCTTGTACGAGCAGTACTTC. Its protein product is CASSLGTGGLYEQYF.

The genes are TRBV2 and TRBJ2-3, with 11 positions matching TRBD2. V was clipped by 7 bases and J by 1 base; unmatched bases: 4. Per germline, CDR1 SNHLY and CDR2 FYNNEI. The CDR3 covers 15 residues. The DNA for the CDR3 is TGTGCCAGCAACCAACTAGCGGGGGGCACAGATACGCAGTATTTT. Translating gives CASNQLAGGTDTQYF.